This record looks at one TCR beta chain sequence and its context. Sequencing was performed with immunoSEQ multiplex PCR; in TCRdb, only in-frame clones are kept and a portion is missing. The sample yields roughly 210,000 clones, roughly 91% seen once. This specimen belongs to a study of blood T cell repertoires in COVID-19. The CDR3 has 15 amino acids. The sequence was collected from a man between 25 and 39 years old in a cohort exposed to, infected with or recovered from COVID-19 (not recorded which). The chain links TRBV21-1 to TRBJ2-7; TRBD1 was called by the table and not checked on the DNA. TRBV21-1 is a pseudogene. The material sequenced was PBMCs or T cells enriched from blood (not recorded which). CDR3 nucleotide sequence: TGTGCCAGCAGCAAAGACGCCCACAGATCCTACGAGCAGTACTTC. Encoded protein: CASSKDAHRSYEQYF.